Sequencing of this T cell receptor beta chain was carried out in a study of T cell changes during pregnancy in multiple sclerosis. Looked up from germline, CDR1 is PRHDT and CDR2 is FYEKMQ (reference sequence). The CDR3 loop spans 15 amino acids. Trimming removed 0 bases from V and 0 bases from J; junction bases left unmatched: 0. Produced via immunoSEQ multiplex PCR; TCRdb's table is partial and in-frame only. The sample shows roughly 56,000 clones, 70% to 90% of them seen only once. Sequenced here: peripheral blood, sampled in the first trimester of pregnancy. This TCR derives from a female donor with multiple sclerosis, enrolled in a pregnancy study. J is TRBJ2-3 and V is TRBV13; 7 bases map to TRBD2. This chain's CDR3 is CASSLGTSSTDTQYF. Here the CDR3 DNA reads TGTGCCAGCAGCTTAGGGACTAGCAGCACAGATACGCAGTATTTT.